This T cell receptor beta chain was profiled in a study of blood T cell repertoires in COVID-19. Study details: Researchers got acute and convalescent COVID-19 samples from the United States, Italy and Spain. PBMCs, B-cell-depleted T cells, or T cells provided the cDNA or gDNA that made up the material.

Study processing details: Reference gene primer amplification in the assay estimated nucleated cell counts. The table came from immunoSEQ multiplex PCR; TCRdb's copy has only in-frame clones and leaves some out. That table gives V, J and clone size, and the DNA gave D and trimming. This table holds some 54,000 clones, 91% found once. Trimming at V came to 7 bases and at J to 9 bases, leaving 7 bases not matched to a gene. CDR1 and CDR2 from the germline V gene are LNHDA and SQIVND (reference sequence). The CDR3 contains 14 residues. The sequencing sample was made of peripheral blood. The sequence came from a man in his sixties with acute or convalescent COVID-19. The rearrangement joins TRBV19 to TRBJ2-1, with TRBD2 matching 12 bases. The CDR3 here is CASNRGLAGAEQFF. The CDR3 coding sequence is TGTGCCAGTAACCGGGGACTAGCGGGTGCTGAGCAGTTCTTC.